Presented here are 14 T cell receptor beta chains from one specimen sequenced in a study of shared clonotypes between healthy human individuals (dated by TCRdb to about 2020). Receptor amplification or capture employed the immunoSEQ multiplex PCR assay. TCRdb limited this immuneACCESS table to in-frame rearrangements with V and J called. A share of clones is missing; checked studies link under half to unresolved V genes, and the rest is unexplained. This sample lists 600,000 to 750,000 clones; 60% to 80% were detected once. The leading ten clones occupy 1.8% of the sample. Sequenced: memory CD4+ T cells sorted from blood. This sample's cell subset or site label indicates: CD45RA-negative fraction. These receptors all come from a young woman in good health.

The genes are TRBV28 and TRBJ1-2; D is ambiguous. The CDR3 sequence is 13 residues long. The ends were cut back, 5 bases at V and 6 bases at J, with 13 bases in the middle. Germline V gene sequence: CDR1 MDHEN, CDR2 SYDVKM. The chain's CDR3 is CASSTRVPHGYTF. The DNA for the CDR3 is TGTGCCAGCAGTACTAGGGTTCCCCATGGCTACACCTTC.

The chain recombines TRBV29-1 with TRBJ1-2; D perhaps matches TRBD1 (6 bases). V shed 7 bases and J shed 2 bases, with 8 bases lying between them. CDR3 length: 11 amino acids. In germline, CDR1 is SQVTM, CDR2 ANQGSEA. The CDR3 reads CSGTGNYGYTF. Here the CDR3 DNA reads TGCAGCGGCACAGGGAACTATGGCTACACCTTC.

The CDR3 protein is CASSFSTWGGQPQHF. The CDR3 DNA follows: TGTGCCAGCAGTTTTAGTACATGGGGGGGGCAGCCCCAGCATTTT. The rearrangement links TRBV28 to TRBJ1-5, with a tentative D call TRBD1 (5 bases). Germline CDR1 MDHEN, CDR2 SYDVKM. Trimming removed 3 bases from V and 7 bases from J, with 16 bases in between. The CDR3 loop spans 15 amino acids.

The chain carries TRBV28 and TRBJ2-4; perhaps TRBD1 as D (6 bases). CDR3 length: 13 amino acids. V dropped 8 bases and J dropped 1 base, with 9 bases sitting between them. Germline assignment: CDR1 MDHEN and CDR2 SYDVKM. As DNA, the CDR3 is TGTGCCAGCTTGGACAGCGCCAAAAACATTCAGTACTTC. Translation: CASLDSAKNIQYF. The full variable domain, with the rest looked up from reference TRBV28 and TRBJ2-4, is DVKVTQSSRYLVKRTGEKVFLECVQDMDHENMFWYRQDPGLGLRLIYFSYDVKMKEKGDIPEGYSVSREKKERFSLILESASTNQTSMYLCASLDSAKNIQYFGAGTRLSVL.

The chain carries TRBV7-2 and TRBJ2-2; 12 bases are shared with TRBD2. The CDR3 is made up of 15 amino acids. Trimming at V came to 3 bases and at J to 6 bases, leaving 2 bases not matched to a gene. Germline V gene sequence: CDR1 SGHTA, CDR2 FQGNSA. CDR3 sequence reads: CASSFTSGRPGELFF. The CDR3 bases are TGTGCCAGCAGCTTTACTAGCGGGAGGCCCGGGGAGCTGTTTTTT.

This clone was detected only a few times. This chain uses TRBV30 with TRBJ1-1, with 7 positions matching TRBD1. CDR1 is GTSNPN, CDR2 SVGIG, per germline (reference sequence). The CDR3 loop spans 14 amino acids. After removal of 2 bases from V and 5 bases from J, the junction contained 8 bases not matched to a gene. The CDR3 bases are TGTGCCTGGAGTCCTGACAGGGTGGGAACTGAAGCTTTCTTT. As protein: CAWSPDRVGTEAFF. The full variable domain, its missing parts supplied by reference TRBV30 and TRBJ1-1, is SQTIHQWPATLVQPVGSPLSLECTVEGTSNPNLYWYRQAAGRGLQLLFYSVGIGQISSEVPQNLSASRPQDRQFILSSKKLLLSDSGFYLCAWSPDRVGTEAFFGQGTRLTVV.

V usage is TRBV5-1 and J usage is TRBJ2-2; either TRBD1 or TRBD2 may supply D (6 bases each). Trimming took off 1 base at V and 2 bases at J, with 9 bases between the two ends. This CDR3 is built from 15 residues. Germline values: CDR1 SGHRS, CDR2 YFSETQ. This CDR3 reads CASSLRGVNTGELFF. CDR3 nucleotides: TGCGCCAGCAGCTTGAGGGGGGTCAACACCGGGGAGCTGTTTTTT.

This rearrangement joins TRBV2 to TRBJ1-1, with a possible D match to TRBD1 (6 bases). Germline lookup yields CDR1 SNHLY and CDR2 FYNNEI. The germline V and J ends were trimmed by 9 bases and 10 bases, with 15 bases remaining between them. The CDR3 spans 11 residues. CDR3 sequence reads: CASSDRLGAFF. The CDR3 region has the DNA TGTGCCAGTAGCGACAGGCTGGGAGCTTTCTTT.

In this sample, this clone turned up a few times. The chain recombines TRBV4-1 with TRBJ2-1; 11 nucleotides line up with TRBD2. CDR1 MGHRA and CDR2 YSYEKL come from the germline V gene. Trimming cost V 0 bases and J 8 bases; bases outside gene matches: 9. The CDR3 contains 17 residues. For the CDR3, the DNA is TGCGCCAGCAGCCAAGAGGAGACTAGCGGGACTATAGATGAGCAGTTCTTC. It translates to CASSQEETSGTIDEQFF.

The chain couples TRBV28 to TRBJ1-5; the D gene is possibly TRBD1 (6 bases). Trimming pared 4 bases from V and 6 bases from J, leaving 13 bases between. Germline-derived CDR1 and CDR2 are MDHEN and SYDVKM. CDR3 length equals 14 residues. In DNA, the CDR3 is TGTGCCAGCAGTTCCACACAGGGAAGTCAGCCCCAGCATTTT. It yields the protein CASSSTQGSQPQHF.

The J gene is TRBJ2-3, the V gene TRBV15, with a tentative D call TRBD1 (6 bases). Germline CDR1 reads LNHNV; CDR2 reads YYDKDF (reference sequence). This CDR3 region has 17 residues. V dropped 3 bases and J dropped 4 bases, with 20 bases sitting between them. The CDR3 spells CATSREHRVAGADTQYF. CDR3 nucleotide sequence: TGTGCCACCAGCAGGGAACACCGGGTTGCAGGGGCAGATACGCAGTATTTT. The entire variable domain, with the rest obtained from reference TRBV15 and TRBJ2-3, is as follows: DAMVIQNPRYQVTQFGKPVTLSCSQTLNHNVMYWYQQKSSQAPKLLFHYYDKDFNNEADTPDNFQSRRPNTSFCFLDIRSPGLGDTAMYLCATSREHRVAGADTQYFGPGTRLTVL.

This clone was counted a single time. The CDR3 sequence is CASSGSSSRTDTQYF. The CDR3 DNA reads TGTGCCAGTAGCGGGAGCAGTTCGCGCACAGATACGCAGTATTTT. The chain carries TRBV19 and TRBJ2-3, with TRBD2 as a possible D gene (6 bases). The germline gives CDR1 LNHDA, CDR2 SQIVND (reference sequence). The CDR3 sequence is 15 residues long. Trimming removed 6 bases at V and 1 base at J, with 14 bases between.

This clone has only one observation. DNA of the CDR3: TGTGCCAGCAGCTTAGGTCCGGGGGAAAACACCGGGGAGCTGTTTTTT. Translating it yields CASSLGPGENTGELFF. The chain uses TRBV13 and TRBJ2-2; a possible D gene is TRBD2 (6 bases). The CDR3 is made up of 16 amino acids. The germline CDR1 and CDR2 sequences are PRHDT and FYEKMQ (reference sequence). V was trimmed by 0 bases and J by 2 bases, leaving 10 bases between them. Full variable domain (remainder filled in from reference TRBV13 and TRBJ2-2): AAGVIQSPRHLIKEKRETATLKCYPIPRHDTVYWYQQGPGQDPQFLISFYEKMQSDKGSIPDRFSAQQFSDYHSELNMSSLELGDSALYFCASSLGPGENTGELFFGEGSRLTVL.

This chain links TRBV9 with TRBJ2-7, with 8 positions matching TRBD1. This CDR3 has 13 amino acids. The germline V gene encodes CDR1 SGDLS and CDR2 YYNGEE. With 4 bases clipped from V and 6 bases from J, the junction kept 6 bases outside the gene matches. For the CDR3, the DNA is TGTGCCAGCAGCAAGGACAGGGCTGGCGAGCAGTACTTC. It codes for CASSKDRAGEQYF.